The TCR beta chain under discussion was sequenced for a study of immune aging and cytomegalovirus after organ transplant (dated by TCRdb to the early 2020s). Background on the whole study: Every transplant recipient was given three-drug immunosuppression consisting of prednisone, tacrolimus, and mycophenolate. Study-wide findings and limitations: Since the sequencing data did not include a CD57 measurement, a conservative gene-based definition of aging was used in its place. Large clones contained a bigger proportion of TEMRA cells, and over time the seven largest clones (over 1,900 cells) picked up aged and TEMRA cells and lost TCM cells. Following viremia, aged-phenotype cells rose post-transplant in clones of any size, with the rise occurring earlier in large clones (days 200-264) than in small clones.

At least ten counts were recorded for this clonotype. The antigen it recognizes is unknown. No quality values exist for individual bases; no much larger clone is one base distant. In light of the paper, this sample's time point label describes: five sample-tagged time points from pre-transplant (day -1) to day 368 post-transplant, pooled. Thawed PBMC were stimulated with a CMV IE-1 overlapping peptide library for 12 hours, with no transport inhibitors added. After being thawed and rested overnight, the cells were stimulated in R10 medium along with CD28/CD49d costimulation. The IE-1 peptide library was made up of 15-amino-acid peptides with 11-amino-acid overlaps. Samples from each time point were barcoded using BD Single-Cell Multiplexing Kit Sample Tags, then pooled and stained with sorting antibodies plus oligo-conjugated anti-CD45RA. A BD FACSAria III was used to sort CMV-responsive CD8+CD137+ and CD4+CD154+ T cells at 4-way purity. Blood samples were drawn into EDTA vacutainers and processed by Ficoll gradient within 1-24 hours.

Including the terminal cysteine and phenylalanine, the CDR3 comprises 12 residues. Only CDR3 DNA is held: 36 bases, read in frame from base 1. V is reduced by 3 bases and J by 9 bases, leaving a spacing of 11 bases between them. The method was single-cell sequencing. The instrument was an Illumina NovaSeq 6000. For cell capture and library preparation, the team used the BD Rhapsody Targeted mRNA and AbSeq Reagent Kit in a microwell format. The libraries included TCR, sample tags, AbSeq, and targeted mRNA from the Human T-Cell Expression Panel, along with custom TOX and TOX2 primers. Sequencing of the libraries was done on an Illumina NovaSeq. The authors' analysis ran thus. The analysis covered 9,000 to 13,000 cells in total, of which roughly 7,000 were CD8 T cells and 4494 were CD8 T cells with an identifiable TCR CDR3. The BD Rhapsody Targeted Analysis Pipeline, including V(D)J processing, was run on the Seven Bridges Genomics platform to process the raw data. Quality control, Sample Tag demultiplexing with Lex-BDSMK, clone identification with VDJ Explorer, and Seurat clustering were performed in SeqGeq 1.6.0. A clone was considered non-expanded if it made up <1% of CD8 T cells, and considered a clonal expansion if it made up >2.5% of the sample. TCRdb trimmed public reads at Q25 via fastp, called clones via MiXCR and kept in-frame beta chains. Entries that share a CDR3 protein sequence are merged under the most common genes and DNA. It is TCRdb's table, rather than the study itself, that gives the V and J calls and clone size. For this sample the table gives about 20,000 distinct CDR3 sequences, of which 36% were detected only once. The ten largest clones add up to under 30% of the sample.

The rearrangement combines TRBV12-3 or TRBV12-4 with TRBJ2-5; tentative D gene TRBD2, with 5 bases matching. The TCR was taken from a female donor who had a heart transplant and CMV viremia. The material was CMV peptide-activated CD4+ and CD8+ T cells sorted from blood, obtained at five time points, pooled. Sample cell subset or site, as interpreted from the label and publication: sorted CD8+CD137+ and CD4+CD154+ T cells after roughly 13 h CMV IE-1 peptide stimulation. Read as DNA, the sequence is TGTGCCAGCAGTTTTCAGGAGAGGGCCCAGTACTTC. This encodes CASSFQERAQYF.